The 21 T cell receptor beta chains in this list originate from one sample, sequenced in a study of T-cell reconstitution after alpha-beta-depleted transplantation in children. Library preparation (for TCRbeta) was performed with unique molecular identifiers. MiXCR, run by TCRdb on the PCR reads, gives a single entry per CDR3 protein. Of hundreds of thousands of distinct CDR3 sequences detected, 6.5% to 10% appear once; the ten largest clones hold less than 8%. Here the sequenced sample was PBMCs, mostly from graft donor cells, taken 180 days after TCRalphabeta/CD19-depleted stem cell transplant. These receptors were obtained from a male patient under 18 who had a stem cell transplant for acute lymphoblastic leukemia, so the T cells may come from the graft donor.

This clonotype was detected many times. The chain links TRBV7-9 to TRBJ1-1; 8 bases match TRBD1. With 1 base clipped from V and 10 bases from J, the junction kept 5 bases outside the gene matches. This CDR3 comprises 13 residues. Per the germline V gene, CDR1 is SEHNR and CDR2 is FQNEAQ (reference sequence). This chain's CDR3 is CASSLGQGAPAFF. For the CDR3, the DNA is TGTGCCAGCAGCTTAGGGCAGGGGGCTCCAGCTTTCTTT.

This clonotype was observed many times. The chain is built from TRBV10-2 and TRBJ2-3, with D unclear. The germline V gene has CDR1 WSHSY and CDR2 SAAADI. This CDR3 is built from 12 residues. V dropped 3 bases and J dropped 8 bases, with 9 bases sitting between them. Here the CDR3 reads CASSDQEATQYF. The CDR3 DNA sequence: TGCGCCAGCAGTGACCAGGAAGCTACGCAGTATTTT.

This clonotype was picked up many times. The V and J genes are TRBV29-1 and TRBJ1-2; no reliable D call. Trimming took 3 bases from V and 0 from J, leaving 5 bases between them. Germline assignment: CDR1 SQVTM and CDR2 ANQGSEA. The CDR3 is 12 amino acids. CDR3 bases: TGCAGCGTTGAGCCTGCTAACTATGGCTACACCTTC. Translating gives CSVEPANYGYTF.

This clonotype was found many times. The rearrangement uses TRBV6-5 and TRBJ1-1, with 9 positions matching TRBD1. Per the germline V gene, CDR1 is MNHEY and CDR2 is SVGAGI. The CDR3 is 17 amino acids. Trimming took 5 bases from V and 6 from J; bases not matched to a gene: 16. The CDR3 loop is CASSQLPYRGLFSEAFF. The CDR3 bases are TGTGCCAGCAGTCAGCTACCCTACAGGGGGCTGTTCTCTGAAGCTTTCTTT.

In this sample, this clonotype turned up many times. The rearrangement uses TRBV6-2 or TRBV6-3 and TRBJ2-3; the match to TRBD1 covers 7 bases. The ends lost 9 bases at V and 2 bases at J; junction bases unmatched: 14. CDR3 length: 16 residues. The germline V gene has CDR1 MNHEY and CDR2 SVGEGT. The CDR3 DNA follows: TGTGCCAGTCAGAGGCTTACAGGGGCCCACACAGATACGCAGTATTTT. It encodes CASQRLTGAHTDTQYF.

This clonotype was seen many times. V is TRBV7-2 and J is TRBJ2-3; no clear D gene. The V and J ends lost 0 bases and 0 bases respectively, with 7 bases between them. Germline assignment: CDR1 SGHTA and CDR2 FQGNSA. The CDR3 totals 15 residues. The CDR3 region has the DNA TGTGCCAGCAGCTTAGCGCGTTTTAGCACAGATACGCAGTATTTT. Translated: CASSLARFSTDTQYF.

The sample holds many counts of this clonotype. The chain is built from TRBV5-6 and TRBJ1-3; D unresolved. Trimming pared 0 bases from V and 8 bases from J, leaving 12 bases between. Germline V gene lookup returns CDR1 SGHDT and CDR2 YYEEEE. This CDR3 has 14 residues. The DNA of the CDR3 is TGTGCCAGCAGCTTGGAGGCACTGGGCGACACCATATATTTT. It translates to CASSLEALGDTIYF.

This clonotype showed up many times. The rearrangement joins TRBV28 to TRBJ2-6; tentative D call: TRBD1 (6 bases). The CDR3 spans 19 residues. V was pared by 7 bases and J by 3 bases, with 25 bases between. Germline assignment: CDR1 MDHEN and CDR2 SYDVKM. CDR3 region: CASTPRQVIFLFGANVLTF. CDR3 bases: TGTGCCAGCACCCCTCGACAGGTTATCTTCCTCTTTGGGGCCAACGTCCTGACTTTC.

This clonotype was seen at least ten times. This chain connects TRBV7-6 to TRBJ2-2; D assignment may be TRBD1 or TRBD2 (6 bases each). Germline loops: CDR1 SGHVS, CDR2 FNYEAQ. The CDR3 totals 15 residues. V shed 3 bases and J shed 6 bases, with 14 bases lying between them. CDR3 sequence reads: CASSFFMGGSGELFF. CDR3 DNA sequence: TGTGCCAGCAGCTTCTTTATGGGGGGCTCCGGGGAGCTGTTTTTT. The variable domain in full, completed from reference TRBV7-6 and TRBJ2-2, reads GAGVSQSPRYKVTKRGQDVALRCDPISGHVSLYWYRQALGQGPEFLTYFNYEAQQDKSGLPNDRFSAERPEGSISTLTIQRTEQRDSAMYRCASSFFMGGSGELFFGEGSRLTVL.

This clonotype was seen repeatedly, ten times or more. CDR3 sequence reads: CASARPNSGNTIYF. The CDR3 DNA sequence: TGTGCCAGCGCCAGGCCGAACTCTGGAAACACCATATATTTT. J is TRBJ1-3 and V is TRBV6-2 or TRBV6-3; no clear D gene. V lost 8 bases, J lost 0 bases, and 11 bases lay in between. The germline V gene encodes CDR1 MNHEY and CDR2 SVGEGT. This CDR3 is built from 14 residues.

V and J are TRBV5-5 and TRBJ2-5; D is undetermined. The CDR3 has 14 residues. V was pared by 1 base and J by 5 bases, with 12 bases between. CDR1 is SGHKS and CDR2 is YYEKEE in the germline V gene (reference sequence). DNA of the CDR3: TGTGCCAGCAGCTTGAGGTCCGGGTCGGAGACCCAGTACTTC. Its translation is CASSLRSGSETQYF. The full variable domain, its missing parts supplied by reference TRBV5-5 and TRBJ2-5, is DAGVTQSPTHLIKTRGQQVTLRCSPISGHKSVSWYQQVLGQGPQFIFQYYEKEERGRGNFPDRFSARQFPNYSSELNVNALLLGDSALYLCASSLRSGSETQYFGPGTRLLVL.

This clonotype was counted many times. This chain uses TRBV29-1 with TRBJ1-2; D is uncertain. CDR3 length: 11 amino acids. V was pared by 0 bases and J by 4 bases, with 3 bases between. Germline V gives CDR1 SQVTM, CDR2 ANQGSEA. CDR3 amino acids: CSVEEGYGYTF. The CDR3 DNA is TGCAGCGTTGAAGAGGGCTATGGCTACACCTTC.

This clonotype was found many times. CDR3 nucleotide sequence: TGCGCCAGCAGCCCGACGACAGCGGGAGTCACAGATACGCAGTATTTT. Translating gives CASSPTTAGVTDTQYF. The genes are TRBV4-1 and TRBJ2-3; 8 positions agree with TRBD2. This CDR3 is built from 16 residues. The germline gives CDR1 MGHRA, CDR2 YSYEKL. Germline trimming cut 4 bases from V and 2 bases from J; bases unmatched to any gene: 8.

This clonotype occurred many times. This chain links TRBV7-3 with TRBJ2-7; unclear D gene. The CDR3 loop spans 12 amino acids. Trimming pared 2 bases from V and 6 bases from J, leaving 8 bases between. Germline CDR1 SGHTA, CDR2 FQGTGA. CDR3 amino acids: CASSLDQFEQYF. CDR3 nucleotides: TGTGCCAGCAGCTTAGACCAATTCGAGCAGTACTTC.

This clonotype was picked up many times. This chain links TRBV10-3 with TRBJ1-2, with unresolved D. Germline assignment: CDR1 ENHRY and CDR2 SYGVKD. The germline V and J ends were trimmed by 3 bases and 6 bases, with 5 bases remaining between them. The CDR3 has 11 amino acids. The CDR3 coding sequence is TGTGCCATCAGTGACGGGAATGGCTACACCTTC. Translation gives CAISDGNGYTF.

This clonotype appeared many times. The chain is built from TRBV29-1 and TRBJ2-2, with unresolved D. The CDR3 consists of 13 residues. V lost 1 base and J lost 3, with 6 bases in between. The V gene's germline CDR1 is SQVTM and CDR2 ANQGSEA. The CDR3 coding sequence is TGCAGCGTTGAAGGGTTTTACACCGGGGAGCTGTTTTTT. The encoded protein is CSVEGFYTGELFF.

This clonotype was recorded many times. The chain carries TRBV2 and TRBJ2-2, with D unclear. Germline values: CDR1 SNHLY, CDR2 FYNNEI. Trimming cost V 7 bases and J 7 bases, with 16 bases left between them. This CDR3 comprises 14 residues. CDR3 protein: CASTPFVSNGELFF. The CDR3 nucleotides are TGTGCCAGCACCCCCTTTGTGAGCAACGGGGAGCTGTTTTTT.

This clonotype was picked up many times. The V call is TRBV29-1, the J call TRBJ2-7, with 8 bases matching TRBD1. Germline CDR1 reads SQVTM; CDR2 reads ANQGSEA. The CDR3 length is 14 residues. V lost 6 bases and J lost 7; bases outside the gene matches: 14. The CDR3 region has the DNA TGCAGCGTCACCCCAGGGACAGGAGGACGGGAGCAGTACTTC. Protein sequence: CSVTPGTGGREQYF.

This clonotype was counted ten times or more. The chain links TRBV20-1 to TRBJ2-7; TRBD2 agrees at 12 bases. The V gene end was trimmed by 5 bases and the J gene end by 5 bases; junction bases not matched to a gene: 4. The CDR3 runs to 13 residues. Looked up from germline, CDR1 is DFQATT and CDR2 is SNEGSKA (reference sequence). CDR3 region: CSAARTSGDEQYF. The CDR3 region has the DNA TGCAGTGCTGCTAGGACTAGCGGGGACGAGCAGTACTTC.

Ten or more counts support this clonotype. V gene TRBV28 combines with J gene TRBJ1-2; no reliable D call. Germline V lookup: CDR1 MDHEN, CDR2 SYDVKM. The CDR3 is 11 residues long. Trimming shortened V by 3 bases and J by 5 bases, and 4 bases separated the two germline ends. The CDR3 sequence: CASSFPYGYTF. The CDR3 nucleotides are TGTGCCAGCAGTTTCCCTTATGGCTACACCTTC.

This clonotype has ten or more counts. The V call is TRBV12-3 or TRBV12-4, the J call TRBJ1-5; 11 bases are shared with TRBD1. The CDR3 spans 17 residues. J lost 6 bases, V lost 2 bases, and 9 bases had no gene match. The CDR3 DNA sequence: TGTGCCAGCAGTTTAAACCCCCCGGGACAGGGGGTTCAGCCCCAGCATTTT. It yields the protein CASSLNPPGQGVQPQHF.